These 17 T cell receptor beta chains originate from one sample sequenced in a study of identical twins. TCRdb ran MiXCR on the 5' RACE reads and lists one entry per CDR3 protein. The sample lists a few hundred thousand distinct CDR3 sequences, over 9.5% occurring once. The sample also formed part of further work on yellow fever vaccine responses in identical twins.

The specimen sequenced was memory (CD45RO+) T cells sorted from blood. The source is a woman under 30 in good health.

Worth noting for this clonotype: One end of the junction fails to match germline, which may point to a read error. V gene TRBV7-2 combines with J gene TRBJ2-7, with D unresolved. The CDR3 runs 13 residues. Germline V lookup: CDR1 SGHTA, CDR2 FQGNSA. The CDR3 loop reads CAGSLEEFYEQYF. For the CDR3, the DNA is TGTGCCGGCAGCTTAGAGGAGTTCTACGAGCAGTACTTC.

The chain combines TRBV7-2 with TRBJ2-5; D is possibly TRBD1 or TRBD2 (7 bases each). This CDR3 comprises 15 residues. Per the germline V gene, CDR1 is SGHTA and CDR2 is FQGNSA. Trimming removed 1 base at V and 4 bases at J, with 13 bases between. Here the CDR3 DNA reads TGTGCCAGCAGCTTAGGAGCCAGGGGGGGAGAGACCCAGTACTTC. It encodes CASSLGARGGETQYF.

The sample holds many counts of this clonotype. The CDR3 nucleotides are TGTGCCATCAGTGAGTCTCCGGACAGGGGGCTCTACGAGCAGTACTTC. Protein: CAISESPDRGLYEQYF. The V and J genes are TRBV10-3 and TRBJ2-7; TRBD1 matches 11 bases. Looked up from germline, CDR1 is ENHRY and CDR2 is SYGVKD. The J segment lost 3 bases and the V segment lost 0 bases, leaving 4 bases of the junction unmatched. This CDR3 is built from 16 residues.

This chain links TRBV20-1 with TRBJ1-5; D gene uncertain. With 5 bases removed from V and 0 bases from J, the gap between germline ends came to 5 bases. The germline V gene encodes CDR1 DFQATT and CDR2 SNEGSKA (reference sequence). The CDR3 runs 12 residues. The chain's CDR3 is CSALDSNQPQHF. The CDR3 DNA reads TGCAGTGCTTTGGATAGCAATCAGCCCCAGCATTTT.

This clonotype was picked up a small number of times. This chain joins TRBV20-1 and TRBJ2-7; D is ambiguous. Trimming removed 5 bases from V and 6 bases from J, with 8 bases in between. The CDR3 is made up of 10 amino acids. Germline V CDR1 and CDR2: DFQATT, SNEGSKA (reference sequence). The DNA for the CDR3 is TGCAGTGCTGCTTTAGGCGAGCAGTACTTC. Translation: CSAALGEQYF.

This clonotype was picked up many times. The V call is TRBV12-3 or TRBV12-4, the J call TRBJ2-1; 7 bases line up with TRBD1. CDR3 length equals 13 residues. The V and J ends lost 5 bases and 12 bases, in that order; junction bases with no gene match: 10. The CDR3 region has the DNA TGTGCCAGCAGTGGAGAGACAGGGTCAGTGCAGTTCTTC. The encoded protein is CASSGETGSVQFF.

The table lists this clonotype with a few counts. CDR3 coding DNA: TGTGCCAGCAGCCCACGAATGGAGACACTCACCCTCCACTTT. It specifies CASSPRMETLTLHF. The V and J genes are TRBV7-2 and TRBJ1-6; no firm D call. CDR3 length equals 14 residues. Germline V gene sequence: CDR1 SGHTA, CDR2 FQGNSA. V dropped 5 bases and J dropped 14 bases, with 19 bases sitting between them.

This clonotype showed up many times. The V and J genes are TRBV20-1 and TRBJ1-1, with 7 bases aligning to TRBD1. Germline lookup yields CDR1 DFQATT and CDR2 SNEGSKA (reference sequence). The CDR3 extends over 13 amino acids. J gave up 1 base and V 3 bases, and 2 bases lay outside the gene matches. CDR3 coding DNA: TGCAGTGCTAGCAACAGGGGGAACACTGAAGCTTTCTTT. This encodes CSASNRGNTEAFF.

The J gene is TRBJ1-2, the V gene TRBV7-9; TRBD1 aligns across 8 bases. CDR3 length equals 13 residues. V was clipped by 5 bases and J by 7 bases; unmatched bases: 6. Looked up from germline, CDR1 is SEHNR and CDR2 is FQNEAQ (reference sequence). CDR3 in DNA: TGTGCCAGCAGCGAGGCTGACAGGGGTGGCTACACCTTC. Residues: CASSEADRGGYTF.

This clonotype was counted at least ten times. The rearrangement uses TRBV12-3 or TRBV12-4 and TRBJ2-3; TRBD1 matches 8 bases. After removal of 6 bases from V and 2 bases from J, the junction contained 1 base not matched to a gene. This CDR3 has 13 residues. In DNA, the CDR3 is TGTGCCAGCAGGACAGGGGTCACAGATACGCAGTATTTT. Its protein product is CASRTGVTDTQYF.

This clonotype has ten or more counts. The genes are TRBV6-5 and TRBJ1-3; D gene unclear. Per the germline V gene, CDR1 is MNHEY and CDR2 is SVGAGI. Trimming shortened V by 0 bases and J by 9 bases, and 12 bases separated the two germline ends. The CDR3 spans 14 residues. CDR3: CASSYSRYVGTIYF. The CDR3 DNA follows: TGTGCCAGCAGTTACTCGCGATACGTCGGCACCATATATTTT.

This clonotype appeared a few times. This chain's CDR3 is CSARRTAGLAGGPRYNEQFF. Here the CDR3 DNA reads TGCAGTGCTAGACGAACCGCGGGGCTAGCGGGAGGGCCAAGGTACAATGAGCAGTTCTTC. The chain has TRBV20-1 and TRBJ2-1; TRBD2 aligns across 12 bases. Germline CDR1 reads DFQATT; CDR2 reads SNEGSKA (reference sequence). This CDR3 comprises 20 residues. Trimming at V came to 2 bases and at J to 4 bases, leaving 18 bases not matched to a gene.

This clonotype was counted at least ten times. The chain joins TRBV27 to TRBJ2-7; D is ambiguous. Germline V gives CDR1 MNHEY, CDR2 SMNVEV (reference sequence). This CDR3 has 13 amino acids. Trimming stripped 5 bases from V and 2 bases from J, with 10 bases between. CDR3 DNA sequence: TGTGCCAGCAGTCCGCTGCCGGCCTACGAGCAGTACTTC. This translates into CASSPLPAYEQYF.

This chain uses TRBV12-3 or TRBV12-4 with TRBJ1-1; D not certain. The CDR3 runs 13 residues. Trimming took 3 bases from V and 4 from J, leaving 9 bases between them. The CDR3 loop is CASSLRGATEAFF. The DNA for the CDR3 is TGTGCCAGCAGTTTGCGGGGAGCCACTGAAGCTTTCTTT.

This clonotype was seen many times. V usage is TRBV20-1 and J usage is TRBJ2-1; the match to TRBD2 covers 8 bases. Unmatched junction bases numbered 7, after V lost 5 bases and J lost 7 bases. Looked up from germline, CDR1 is DFQATT and CDR2 is SNEGSKA (reference sequence). The CDR3 runs to 13 residues. The DNA for the CDR3 is TGCAGTGCTCCCACACTAGCGGCAAATGAGCAGTTCTTC. It encodes CSAPTLAANEQFF.

This clonotype appeared a few times. The chain uses TRBV7-9 and TRBJ1-6; D uncertain. CDR3 length: 16 residues. The V gene lost 5 bases and the J gene lost 3 bases, with 14 bases spanning the gap. CDR1 and CDR2 (germline): SEHNR, FQNEAQ (reference sequence). CDR3 protein: CASSPETGGYNSPLHF. For the CDR3, the DNA is TGTGCCAGCAGCCCAGAAACGGGAGGCTATAATTCACCCCTCCACTTT.

This clonotype was seen ten or more times. This sequence joins TRBV4-1 and TRBJ2-4; 16 bases are a match to TRBD2. Germline-derived CDR1 and CDR2 are MGHRA and YSYEKL. The trim removed 4 bases at V and 4 bases at J, leaving 16 bases unmatched. The length of the CDR3 is 21 residues. CDR3 sequence reads: CASSPDRPGLAGGPTKNIQYF. The DNA of the CDR3 is TGCGCCAGCAGCCCTGACAGACCGGGACTAGCGGGAGGGCCAACTAAAAACATTCAGTACTTC.